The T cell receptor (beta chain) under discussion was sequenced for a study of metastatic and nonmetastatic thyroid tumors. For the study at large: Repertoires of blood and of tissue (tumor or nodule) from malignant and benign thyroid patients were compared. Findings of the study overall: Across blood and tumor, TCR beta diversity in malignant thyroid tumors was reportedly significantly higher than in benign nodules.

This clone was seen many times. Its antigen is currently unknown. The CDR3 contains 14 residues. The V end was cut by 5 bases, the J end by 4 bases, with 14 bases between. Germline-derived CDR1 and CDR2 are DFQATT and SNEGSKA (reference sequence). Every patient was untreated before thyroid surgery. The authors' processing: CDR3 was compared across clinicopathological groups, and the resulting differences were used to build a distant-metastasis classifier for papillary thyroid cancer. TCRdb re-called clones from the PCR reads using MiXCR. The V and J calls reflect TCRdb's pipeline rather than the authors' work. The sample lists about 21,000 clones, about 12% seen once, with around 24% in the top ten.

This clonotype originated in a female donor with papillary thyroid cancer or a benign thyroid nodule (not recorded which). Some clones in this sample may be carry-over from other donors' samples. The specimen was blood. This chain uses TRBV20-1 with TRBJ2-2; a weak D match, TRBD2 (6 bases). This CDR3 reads CSALVGLSTGELFF. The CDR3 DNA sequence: TGCAGTGCTCTTGTGGGACTCTCCACCGGGGAGCTGTTTTTT.